These 18 T cell receptor beta chains originate from one sample sequenced in a study of OX40 agonist ivuxolimab in advanced cancers. Using immunoSEQ multiplex PCR, the repertoire was profiled, and TCRdb retains in-frame clones only, with some absent. This sample carries over 100,000 clones, about nine tenths of them seen once, and the ten largest clones take approximately 0.99%. Sequencing used CD4+ or CD8+ T cells sorted from blood, obtained in a trial of the OX40 agonist ivuxolimab. Receptors were obtained from an adult with an advanced solid tumor such as melanoma, head and neck, liver or kidney cancer.

V is TRBV27 and J is TRBJ1-5; the D is unclear. The CDR3 runs to 13 residues. V lost 2 bases and J lost 7, with 9 bases in between. Germline-derived CDR1 and CDR2 are MNHEY and SMNVEV (reference sequence). The CDR3 loop is CASSLGSRQPQHF. In nucleotides, the CDR3 is TGTGCCAGCAGTTTAGGGTCTCGGCAGCCCCAGCATTTT.

A single count supports this clone. The chain links TRBV5-1 to TRBJ1-4; D perhaps matches TRBD1 (5 bases). The V gene's germline CDR1 is SGHRS and CDR2 YFSETQ. V lost 0 bases and J 5 bases, leaving 11 bases between the germline ends. CDR3 length: 15 amino acids. The CDR3 region is CASSLGGTENEKLFF. DNA for the CDR3: TGCGCCAGCAGCTTGGGGGGGACGGAGAATGAAAAACTGTTTTTT.

This sequence joins TRBV6-1 and TRBJ1-1; no reliable D call. Germline CDR1 and CDR2: MNHNS and SASEGT. The CDR3 extends over 15 amino acids. The V and J ends lost 2 bases and 1 base respectively, with 11 bases between them. The CDR3 loop reads CASSELAHQNTEAFF. The CDR3 bases are TGTGCCAGCAGTGAATTGGCCCACCAGAACACTGAAGCTTTCTTT.

V usage is TRBV28 and J usage is TRBJ1-5, with D possibly matching TRBD1 (6 bases). Between the trimmed V and J ends, which lost 8 bases and 5 bases, there was a span of 16 bases. Germline CDR1 is MDHEN and CDR2 is SYDVKM. The CDR3 contains 14 residues. The CDR3 loop reads CASRYREQYQPQHF. The CDR3 DNA is TGTGCCAGCCGCTACAGGGAGCAGTATCAGCCCCAGCATTTT.

The table lists this clone with a few counts. The V gene is TRBV7-2, the J gene TRBJ1-5; TRBD1 matches at 7 bases. The CDR3 has 13 amino acids. Germline values: CDR1 SGHTA, CDR2 FQGNSA. V lost 5 bases to trimming and J lost 4 bases; unmatched junction nucleotides: 2. CDR3 nucleotides: TGTGCCAGCAGCCAGGACAGGAATCAGCCCCAGCATTTT. It yields the protein CASSQDRNQPQHF.

V gene TRBV5-1 combines with J gene TRBJ2-5, with 8 bases fitting TRBD1. Germline CDR1 SGHRS, CDR2 YFSETQ. This CDR3 is built from 17 residues. V dropped 4 bases and J dropped 1; count of bases not matched to a gene: 12. The CDR3 coding sequence is TGCGCCAGCAGCGCGCCTAGACAGGGGCAAAGCCAAGAGACCCAGTACTTC. Its translation: CASSAPRQGQSQETQYF.

The rearrangement joins TRBV5-6 to TRBJ1-4; D not certain. The CDR3 is made up of 11 amino acids. Deletions cut 0 bases from V and 7 bases from J, with 1 base between. Germline V lookup: CDR1 SGHDT, CDR2 YYEEEE. CDR3 region: CASSLGEKLFF. Here the CDR3 DNA reads TGTGCCAGCAGCTTGGGTGAAAAACTGTTTTTT. The full variable domain, in which reference TRBV5-6 and TRBJ1-4 provide the parts outside the CDR3, is DAGVTQSPTHLIKTRGQQVTLRCSPKSGHDTVSWYQQALGQGPQFIFQYYEEEERQRGNFPDRFSGHQFPNYSSELNVNALLLGDSALYLCASSLGEKLFFGSGTQLSVL.

The CDR3 sequence is CASTTSGYGYTF. The CDR3 coding sequence is TGCGCCAGCACGACCTCAGGGTATGGCTACACCTTC. V usage is TRBV5-1 and J usage is TRBJ1-2; weak D call: TRBD1 (5 bases). V was pared by 6 bases and J by 5 bases, with 11 bases between. Germline-derived CDR1 and CDR2 are SGHRS and YFSETQ. The CDR3 contains 12 residues.

The CDR3 DNA is TGTGCCAGTAGTTCAAATTCTAGAAACATTCAGTACTTC. Translated: CASSSNSRNIQYF. This sequence joins TRBV19 and TRBJ2-4; D is uncertain. The germline V gene has CDR1 LNHDA and CDR2 SQIVND (reference sequence). V lost 5 bases to trimming and J lost 6 bases, with 11 bases between them. The CDR3 runs to 13 residues.

The rearrangement joins TRBV19 to TRBJ2-5, with unresolved D. Germline assignment: CDR1 LNHDA and CDR2 SQIVND (reference sequence). The V gene lost 1 base and the J gene lost 0 bases, with 12 bases spanning the gap. This CDR3 spans 16 amino acids. The CDR3 DNA follows: TGTGCCAGTAGTATAGCCCCCCCAGGTCACCAAGAGACCCAGTACTTC. This codes for CASSIAPPGHQETQYF.

The V gene is TRBV4-2, the J gene TRBJ2-7; the match to TRBD2 covers 7 bases. V gave up 0 bases and J gave up 4 bases; unmatched junction bases: 9. Germline V CDR1 and CDR2: LGHNA, YNFKEQ. This CDR3 is built from 16 residues. This chain's CDR3 is CASSQDWGGSMYEQYF. For the CDR3, the DNA is TGTGCCAGCAGCCAAGATTGGGGCGGGAGTATGTACGAGCAGTACTTC.

The J gene is TRBJ1-1, the V gene TRBV28; no definite D call. This CDR3 is built from 13 residues. V was cut by 2 bases and J by 10 bases, with 14 bases left in between. Germline V gene sequence: CDR1 MDHEN, CDR2 SYDVKM. CDR3 residues: CASSLDYQGRAFF. CDR3 DNA sequence: TGTGCCAGCAGTTTAGATTACCAAGGGCGAGCTTTCTTT.

V is TRBV18 and J is TRBJ1-1, with a weak D call TRBD1 (6 bases). CDR1 is KGHSH, CDR2 LQKENI, per germline. The CDR3 consists of 13 residues. V was clipped by 6 bases and J by 7 bases, with 15 bases between them. CDR3 DNA sequence: TGTGCCAGCTCCCGTGGACAGCTTATTGAAGCTTTCTTT. This codes for CASSRGQLIEAFF.

This clone has just one count. The rearrangement joins TRBV7-9 to TRBJ1-6; 8 bases align to TRBD1. Per the germline V gene, CDR1 is SEHNR and CDR2 is FQNEAQ (reference sequence). The length of the CDR3 is 15 residues. The V and J ends lost 3 bases and 7 bases, in that order; junction bases with no gene match: 5. CDR3 amino acids: CASSLPGQENSPLHF. The CDR3 bases are TGTGCCAGCAGCTTGCCGGGACAGGAGAATTCACCCCTCCACTTT.

The chain carries TRBV6-6 and TRBJ2-5, with TRBD1 matching 8 bases. This CDR3 comprises 15 residues. Unmatched junction bases numbered 9, after V lost 7 bases and J lost 2 bases. The germline V gene has CDR1 MNHNY and CDR2 SVGAGI (reference sequence). CDR3 coding DNA: TGTGCCAGCACAGCGACTAGGACAGGGCAAGAGACCCAGTACTTC. As protein: CASTATRTGQETQYF.

The V call is TRBV11-2, the J call TRBJ2-7; no definite D call. The CDR3 is 12 amino acids. V was cut by 1 base and J by 4 bases, with 5 bases left in between. CDR1 is SGHAT, CDR2 FQNNGV, per germline. CDR3 in amino acids: CASSLGRYEQYF. The CDR3 DNA sequence: TGTGCCAGCAGCTTAGGTCGGTACGAGCAGTACTTC.

V is TRBV28 and J is TRBJ2-7, with D possibly matching TRBD1 (5 bases). Germline values: CDR1 MDHEN, CDR2 SYDVKM. The CDR3 runs to 14 residues. The V end was cut by 6 bases, the J end by 4 bases, with 16 bases between. The CDR3 spells CASSPAEAGYEQYF. DNA for the CDR3: TGTGCCAGCAGCCCCGCAGAGGCAGGGTACGAGCAGTACTTC.

V is TRBV6-6 and J is TRBJ2-7; 13 positions agree with TRBD2. V shed 5 bases, J shed 3 bases, and the junction held 4 bases outside the gene matches. CDR1 MNHNY and CDR2 SVGAGI come from the germline V gene (reference sequence). This CDR3 has 15 amino acids. Written as DNA, the CDR3 is TGTGCCAGCAGTCGCCGACTAGCGGGAGGCTACGAGCAGTACTTC. This encodes CASSRRLAGGYEQYF.